This is a list of T cell receptor beta chains from one sample in a study of response to subunit inactivated influenza vaccine. TCRdb reprocessed the RT-PCR reads with MiXCR, giving one entry per CDR3 protein. The table lists roughly 670,000 distinct CDR3 sequences, around 13% of them singletons. The sequencing used PBMCs from blood, collected 14 to 15 days before vaccination. These receptors all come from a man between 45 and 60 years old who received an inactivated influenza vaccine. Both conserved end residues are part of each CDR3. D genes are given only for firm matches. A clone size is listed for some rows: how often the clone was seen (once, few, many), or a class if it is expanded.

clone size	V gene	D gene	J gene	CDR3 DNA	CDR3 protein
few	TRBV10-3	TRBD1	TRBJ2-7	TGTGCCATCAGTCCGTGGGGACAGTTTTCCTACGAGCAGTACTTC	CAISPWGQFSYEQYF
.	TRBV5-6	.	TRBJ1-2	TGTGCCAGTCACCTGCGGTCTAACTATGGCTACACCTTC	CASHLRSNYGYTF
.	TRBV20-1	.	TRBJ2-3	TGCAGTGCTAGAGGCGTTAGTCACAGGGCTACGACAGATACGCAGTATTTT	CSARGVSHRATTDTQYF
few	TRBV5-4	TRBD2	TRBJ2-1	TGTGCCAGCAGCTTGGCCAAGGCTAGCGGGGGTCAGTCCTACAATGAGCAGTTCTTC	CASSLAKASGGQSYNEQFF
.	TRBV28	TRBD2	TRBJ2-7	TGTGCCAGCAGTTTACTCAGCGGGGGCCCCTCCTACGAGCAGTACTTC	CASSLLSGGPSYEQYF
.	TRBV20-1	.	TRBJ2-7	TGCAGTGCTACGACAGACTCCTACGAGCAGTACTTC	CSATTDSYEQYF
.	TRBV7-2	.	TRBJ2-5	TGTGCCAGCAGCTTAGGGCAGTGGCAAGAGACCCAGTACTTC	CASSLGQWQETQYF
.	TRBV9	.	TRBJ1-1	TGTGCCAGCAGCGTAGGGACATCGAGGGGGAACACTGAAGCTTTCTTT	CASSVGTSRGNTEAFF
few	TRBV7-2	TRBD1	TRBJ1-6	TGTGCCAGCAGCGACTGGGACAGGGGTTCCTATAATTCACCCCTCCACTTT	CASSDWDRGSYNSPLHF
.	TRBV7-2	.	TRBJ2-1	TGTGCCAGCAGCTCACGCGGGACTGGGAATGTAAATGAGCAGTTCTTC	CASSSRGTGNVNEQFF